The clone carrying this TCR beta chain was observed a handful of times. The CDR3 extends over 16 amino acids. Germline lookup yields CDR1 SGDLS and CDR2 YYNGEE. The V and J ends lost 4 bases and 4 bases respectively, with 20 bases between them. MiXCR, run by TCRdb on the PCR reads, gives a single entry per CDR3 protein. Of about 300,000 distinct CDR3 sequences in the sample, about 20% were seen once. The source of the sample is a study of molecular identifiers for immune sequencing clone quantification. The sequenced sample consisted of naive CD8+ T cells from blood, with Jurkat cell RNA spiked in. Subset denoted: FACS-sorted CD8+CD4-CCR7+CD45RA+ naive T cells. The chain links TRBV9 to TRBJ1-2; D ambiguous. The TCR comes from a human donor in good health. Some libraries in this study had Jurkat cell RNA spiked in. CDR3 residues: CASSSPEPSAGYGYTF. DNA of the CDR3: TGTGCCAGCAGCTCCCCCGAACCCAGCGCGGGCTATGGCTACACCTTC.